The next 18 T cell receptor beta chains were all read from a single sample in a study of Ad26.COV2.S vaccination and SARS-CoV-2 variants (dated by TCRdb to 2020 to 2023). The library came from the immunoSEQ multiplex PCR assay. TCRdb holds this immuneACCESS table with in-frame rearrangements only. Some clones are missing; in checked studies, unresolved V genes explain under half, and the rest has no known cause. This sample gives a few hundred thousand clones in total; about nine tenths of them show up just once. The ten largest make up more than 3% of the sample. Read against the paper, the sample's treatment or condition label means: some 20 received Ad26.COV2.S at low or high dose, single or two shots; about 5 received placebo; per-sample allocation not given. Repertoires of vaccine and placebo recipients were sequenced from samples collected on day 63 after the first injection. Sequenced material: peripheral blood, taken in a trial of Ad26.COV2.S vaccine versus placebo. The receptors stem from a person between 18 and 65 years old who received the Ad26.COV2.S COVID-19 vaccine or a placebo.

This rearrangement joins TRBV29-1 to TRBJ1-4; no firm D call. This CDR3 has 14 amino acids. V was trimmed by 6 bases and J by 6 bases, leaving 17 bases between them. CDR1 SQVTM and CDR2 ANQGSEA come from the germline V gene. CDR3 sequence: CSVYLGSQDEKLFF. The CDR3 bases are TGCAGCGTGTACCTAGGGTCTCAAGATGAAAAACTGTTTTTT. The complete variable domain, with remaining parts taken from reference TRBV29-1 and TRBJ1-4, reads SAVISQKPSRDICQRGTSLTIQCQVDSQVTMMFWYRQQPGQSLTLIATANQGSEATYESGFVIDKFPISRPNLTFSTLTVSNMSPEDSSIYLCSVYLGSQDEKLFFGSGTQLSVL.

The chain carries TRBV11-3 and TRBJ1-6; D gene unclear. V lost 0 bases to trimming and J lost 7 bases, with 10 bases between them. This CDR3 comprises 15 residues. Germline V CDR1 and CDR2: SGHNT, YENEEA. This chain's CDR3 is CASSLDPYGNSPLHF. The CDR3 nucleotides read TGTGCCAGCAGCTTAGACCCATACGGAAATTCACCCCTCCACTTT.

The chain recombines TRBV6-5 with TRBJ1-6; TRBD1 matches 7 bases. The length of the CDR3 is 14 residues. Unmatched junction bases numbered 5, after V lost 5 bases and J lost 7 bases. Germline V gene data show CDR1 as MNHEY and CDR2 as SVGAGI. CDR3: CASSRDRENSPLHF. The CDR3 DNA reads as TGTGCCAGCAGTCGCGACAGGGAAAATTCACCCCTCCACTTT.

The V and J genes are TRBV7-2 and TRBJ2-5, with a weak D call TRBD1 (6 bases). Germline V gene data show CDR1 as SGHTA and CDR2 as FQGNSA. V lost 6 bases to trimming and J lost 4 bases, with 12 bases between them. CDR3 length: 13 residues. This CDR3 is CASRPGQTETQYF. The CDR3 DNA is TGTGCCAGCAGACCGGGACAAACAGAGACCCAGTACTTC.

The chain uses TRBV11-3 and TRBJ2-1; 14 bases align to TRBD2. Germline loops: CDR1 SGHNT, CDR2 YENEEA. The length of the CDR3 is 17 residues. V shed 1 base and J 8 bases; nucleotides not matched to a gene: 7. The CDR3 bases are TGTGCCAGCAGCTTAGGGACTAGCGGGGGGACAGGGCATGAGCAGTTCTTC. As protein: CASSLGTSGGTGHEQFF.

V and J are TRBV6-5 and TRBJ1-5, with 9 nucleotides matching TRBD1. The CDR3 is 15 residues long. The germline V gene has CDR1 MNHEY and CDR2 SVGAGI. With V trimmed by 6 bases and J by 1 base, 4 bases remained unmatched. This CDR3 is CASSTGTGSNQPQHF. CDR3 bases: TGTGCCAGCAGCACCGGGACAGGGAGCAATCAGCCCCAGCATTTT.

The V and J genes are TRBV29-1 and TRBJ1-1, with a weak D call TRBD1 (6 bases). The germline CDR1 and CDR2 sequences are SQVTM and ANQGSEA. The CDR3 length is 12 residues. The V end was cut by 5 bases, the J end by 8 bases, with 15 bases between. The CDR3 reads CSVKLQGSEAFF. In nucleotides, the CDR3 is TGCAGCGTTAAACTACAGGGTTCGGAAGCTTTCTTT.

This clone was seen at least ten times. The chain links TRBV7-9 to TRBJ1-4, with TRBD1 matching 7 bases. After removal of 4 bases from V and 4 bases from J, the junction contained 6 bases not matched to a gene. This CDR3 comprises 15 residues. Germline loops: CDR1 SEHNR, CDR2 FQNEAQ (reference sequence). CDR3 region: CASSSDRDNNEKLFF. Here the CDR3 DNA reads TGTGCCAGCAGCTCCGACAGGGACAATAATGAAAAACTGTTTTTT. Full variable domain (rest looked up from reference TRBV7-9 and TRBJ1-4): DTGVSQNPRHKITKRGQNVTFRCDPISEHNRLYWYRQTLGQGPEFLTYFQNEAQLEKSRLLSDRFSAERPKGSFSTLEIQRTEQGDSAMYLCASSSDRDNNEKLFFGSGTQLSVL.

This sequence joins TRBV18 and TRBJ2-4; D tentatively fits TRBD1 or TRBD2 (5 bases each). This CDR3 has 15 amino acids. Germline V lookup: CDR1 KGHSH, CDR2 LQKENI. The ends were cut back, 3 bases at V and 5 bases at J, with 14 bases in the middle. CDR3 in amino acids: CASSPRGAPENIQYF. CDR3 DNA: TGTGCCAGCTCACCGAGGGGAGCCCCCGAAAACATTCAGTACTTC. Full variable domain (remainder filled in from reference TRBV18 and TRBJ2-4): NAGVMQNPRHLVRRRGQEARLRCSPMKGHSHVYWYRQLPEEGLKFMVYLQKENIIDESGMPKERFSAEFPKEGPSILRIQQVVRGDSAAYFCASSPRGAPENIQYFGAGTRLSVL.

J is TRBJ2-1 and V is TRBV19; a weak D match, TRBD1 (5 bases). Trimming took 3 bases from V and 1 from J, leaving 7 bases between them. The germline CDR1 and CDR2 sequences are LNHDA and SQIVND (reference sequence). There are 14 residues in the CDR3. CDR3 nucleotide sequence: TGTGCCAGTAGTATGCAGGGTTCCTACAATGAGCAGTTCTTC. This translates into CASSMQGSYNEQFF.

The V call is TRBV30, the J call TRBJ1-2; maybe TRBD1 (6 bases). The CDR3 is made up of 13 amino acids. V lost 1 base and J 3 bases, leaving 9 bases between the germline ends. Germline CDR1 GTSNPN, CDR2 SVGIG (reference sequence). CDR3 nucleotide sequence: TGTGCCTGGAGTGGACAGGCGTACTATGGCTACACCTTC. Protein sequence: CAWSGQAYYGYTF.

The CDR3 coding sequence is TGTGCCAGTAGCACCGGGACTAGCTCCTACAATGAGCAGTTCTTC. It translates to CASSTGTSSYNEQFF. The J gene is TRBJ2-1, the V gene TRBV19; TRBD2 aligns across 8 bases. CDR1 is LNHDA, CDR2 SQIVND, per germline (reference sequence). Trimming took 6 bases from V and 0 from J; bases not matched to a gene: 4. There are 15 residues in the CDR3.

This chain joins TRBV20-1 and TRBJ2-2; 10 bases line up with TRBD2. Germline CDR1 DFQATT, CDR2 SNEGSKA (reference sequence). The V and J ends lost 6 bases and 4 bases, in that order; junction bases with no gene match: 11. The CDR3 runs 16 residues. This CDR3 is CSASLAGGSSTGELFF. In DNA, the CDR3 is TGCAGTGCAAGTTTAGCGGGGGGTTCGAGCACCGGGGAGCTGTTTTTT.

The chain employs TRBV29-1 and TRBJ2-6; 7 bases map to TRBD2. Germline V lookup: CDR1 SQVTM, CDR2 ANQGSEA. Trimming at V came to 2 bases and at J to 2 bases, leaving 9 bases not matched to a gene. This CDR3 has 17 amino acids. The CDR3 nucleotides read TGCAGCGTTGAAACGTGGGGAGGGAATGCTGGGGCCAACGTCCTGACTTTC. Translating it yields CSVETWGGNAGANVLTF.

The J gene is TRBJ1-5, the V gene TRBV12-2. TRBV12-2 is a pseudogene segment. There are 16 residues in the CDR3. The CDR3 region is CASRLGGLDGNQPQHF. For the CDR3, the DNA is TGTGCAAGTCGCTTAGGGGGATTGGATGGCAATCAGCCCCAGCATTTT.

The rearrangement uses TRBV3-1 (or the pseudogene TRBV3-2) and TRBJ2-6, with D possibly called TRBD1 or TRBD2 (5 bases each). The CDR3 totals 17 residues. Germline assignment: CDR1 LGHDT and CDR2 YNNKEL (reference sequence). V gave up 2 bases and J gave up 0 bases, with 11 bases separating them. The CDR3 loop is CASSQLGDRSGANVLTF. The CDR3 coding sequence is TGTGCCAGCAGCCAACTGGGGGACCGCTCTGGGGCCAACGTCCTGACTTTC.

The chain joins TRBV25-1 to TRBJ1-4, with 9 bases matching TRBD1. V was pared by 8 bases and J by 7 bases, with 8 bases of the junction left unmatched. The CDR3 covers 14 residues. Germline V gene data show CDR1 as MGHDK and CDR2 as SYGVNS. CDR3 sequence reads: CASAPGQGIEKLFF. The CDR3 DNA reads TGTGCCAGCGCACCGGGACAGGGAATTGAAAAACTGTTTTTT.

This sequence joins TRBV7-6 and TRBJ2-7; TRBD2 aligns across 8 bases. Germline values: CDR1 SGHVS, CDR2 FNYEAQ. The CDR3 loop spans 16 amino acids. The ends lost 0 bases at V and 4 bases at J; junction bases unmatched: 8. The CDR3 DNA follows: TGTGCCAGCAGCTTAGCGGCGGGCGGGGGGTATTACGAGCAGTACTTC. This encodes CASSLAAGGGYYEQYF.